This paragraph reports one T cell receptor beta chain. As yet, its antigen is unknown. CDR1 and CDR2 from the germline V gene are SGHTA and FQGNSA. Trimming removed 5 bases at V and 5 bases at J, with 7 bases between. CDR3 size: 12 residues. Profiled with immunoSEQ multiplex PCR; TCRdb holds only in-frame clones, not every one. The data show 99,000 or so clones, 90% to 95% seen once. This specimen belongs to a study of OX40 agonist ivuxolimab in advanced cancers. Study findings and constraints: Clonal expansion from baseline to week 6 occurred in both CD4+ and CD8+ T cells. Not determined was the antigen specificity of the expanded peripheral T cells.

This chain connects TRBV7-2 to TRBJ1-5; D is undetermined. The sequence was obtained from an adult with an advanced solid tumor such as melanoma, head and neck, liver or kidney cancer. The starting material was CD4+ or CD8+ T cells sorted from blood, obtained in a trial of the OX40 agonist ivuxolimab. The CDR3 loop reads CASSQDYQPQHF. As DNA, the CDR3 is TGTGCCAGCAGCCAGGATTATCAGCCCCAGCATTTT.